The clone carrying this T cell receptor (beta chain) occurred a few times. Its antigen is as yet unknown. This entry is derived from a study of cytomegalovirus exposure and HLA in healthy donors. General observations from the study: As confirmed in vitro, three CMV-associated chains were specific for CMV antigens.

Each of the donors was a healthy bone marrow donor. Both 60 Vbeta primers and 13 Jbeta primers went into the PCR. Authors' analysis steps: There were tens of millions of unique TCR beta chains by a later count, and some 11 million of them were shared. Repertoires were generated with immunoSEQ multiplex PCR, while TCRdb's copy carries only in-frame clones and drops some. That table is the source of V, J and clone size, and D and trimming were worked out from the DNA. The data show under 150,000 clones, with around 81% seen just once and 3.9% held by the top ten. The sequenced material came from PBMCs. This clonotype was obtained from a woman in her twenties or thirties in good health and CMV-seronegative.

Here the CDR3 reads CASKEGARETQYF. DNA of the CDR3: TGTGCCAGCAAGGAGGGGGCTAGAGAGACCCAGTACTTC. The rearrangement joins TRBV6-6 to TRBJ2-5; D may be TRBD1 (7 bases). The CDR3 contains 13 residues. V lost 7 bases, J lost 4 bases, and 13 bases lay in between. Germline V gene data show CDR1 as MNHNY and CDR2 as SVGAGI (reference sequence).